One and the same sample provided the 21 T cell receptor beta chains below, sequenced in a study of cytomegalovirus exposure and HLA in healthy donors (dated by TCRdb to between 2016 and 2019). Library method: the immunoSEQ multiplex PCR assay. A mixture of 60 forward primers for TCR Vbeta segments and 13 reverse primers for TCR Jbeta segments was used in the multiplex PCR. The immuneACCESS repertoire file appears here via TCRdb, limited to in-frame rearrangements. These files lack a portion of the clones; in checked studies, under half of the deficit traces to unresolved V genes, and the cause of the others is not known. Present in this sample are around 150,000 clones, around 75% of which were seen just once. About 3.5% of the sample goes to the ten largest clones. The source material was PBMCs. The receptor set was obtained from a human donor in good health.

This clone has only a few counts. The chain joins TRBV7-9 to TRBJ2-7, with 8 bases aligning to TRBD1. V was clipped by 5 bases and J by 6 bases; unmatched bases: 12. This CDR3 spans 15 amino acids. The germline gives CDR1 SEHNR, CDR2 FQNEAQ (reference sequence). The CDR3 nucleotides read TGTGCCAGCAGCCCAGGGACAGGAATGCTACGCGAGCAGTACTTC. Translation gives CASSPGTGMLREQYF.

This clone appeared a few times. This rearrangement joins TRBV30 to TRBJ2-7; the match to TRBD1 covers 10 bases. CDR1 and CDR2 (germline): GTSNPN, SVGIG (reference sequence). Unmatched junction bases numbered 10, after V lost 5 bases and J lost 6 bases. This CDR3 is built from 14 residues. The DNA for the CDR3 is TGTGCCTGGGAGGACAGGGGGAAACAGGGCGAGCAGTACTTC. This sequence encodes CAWEDRGKQGEQYF.

The chain employs TRBV29-1 and TRBJ2-1, with 8 positions matching TRBD1. The CDR3 is made up of 12 amino acids. V lost 7 bases to trimming and J lost 6 bases; unmatched junction nucleotides: 5. CDR1 and CDR2 from the germline V gene are SQVTM and ANQGSEA. The CDR3, as DNA: TGCAGCGCGGGACAGGCAATCAATGAGCAGTTCTTC. This gives the protein CSAGQAINEQFF.

The V gene is TRBV9, the J gene TRBJ1-1; D possibly corresponds to TRBD1 (5 bases). Germline V gene lookup returns CDR1 SGDLS and CDR2 YYNGEE. This CDR3 is built from 16 residues. V lost 0 bases to trimming and J lost 3 bases, with 15 bases between them. CDR3 DNA: TGTGCCAGCAGCGTAGCTTCTGCCTCGGGGGACACTGAAGCTTTCTTT. Protein product: CASSVASASGDTEAFF.

The chain has TRBV5-6 and TRBJ2-7; 7 nucleotides line up with TRBD2. The CDR3 has 18 residues. V lost 2 bases to trimming and J lost 13 bases; unmatched junction nucleotides: 27. The germline gives CDR1 SGHDT, CDR2 YYEEEE. In nucleotides, the CDR3 is TGTGCCAGCAGCTTTTCAGCGCAGTCATGGACTAGTCGCTACCTGTTTTACTTC. Protein: CASSFSAQSWTSRYLFYF.

V is TRBV2 and J is TRBJ1-3; D remains ambiguous. This CDR3 comprises 15 residues. With 0 bases removed from V and 1 base from J, the gap between germline ends came to 7 bases. The germline gives CDR1 SNHLY, CDR2 FYNNEI. The CDR3 spells CASSEAVSSGNTIYF. The CDR3 bases are TGTGCCAGCAGTGAAGCAGTCAGTTCTGGAAACACCATATATTTT.

The V gene is TRBV4-1, the J gene TRBJ2-7; D ambiguous. The CDR3 is made up of 15 amino acids. Looked up from germline, CDR1 is MGHRA and CDR2 is YSYEKL. V was shortened by 3 bases and J by 0 bases, with 12 bases between the two germline ends. The CDR3 loop is CASSQWQVNSYEQYF. In nucleotides, the CDR3 is TGCGCCAGCAGCCAGTGGCAGGTTAACTCCTACGAGCAGTACTTC.

The genes are TRBV13 and TRBJ2-1; TRBD2 matches 9 bases. Germline V gene data show CDR1 as PRHDT and CDR2 as FYEKMQ (reference sequence). The V gene end was trimmed by 1 base and the J gene end by 9 bases; junction bases not matched to a gene: 1. The CDR3 loop spans 13 amino acids. CDR3 nucleotide sequence: TGTGCCAGCAGCTTAGTAGCGGGGGTTGAGCAGTTCTTC. It specifies CASSLVAGVEQFF.

The chain is built from TRBV4-1 and TRBJ1-1, with D perhaps matching TRBD1 (6 bases). The V and J ends lost 1 base and 4 bases respectively, with 13 bases between them. CDR3 length: 15 amino acids. Germline V lookup: CDR1 MGHRA, CDR2 YSYEKL. CDR3 DNA sequence: TGCGCCAGCAGCCAAGTGGGGTTGGGGGCCACTGAAGCTTTCTTT. This gives the protein CASSQVGLGATEAFF.

This clone was recorded a few times. The chain recombines TRBV7-3 with TRBJ2-1; D may be TRBD2 (6 bases). From germline, CDR1 is SGHTA and CDR2 FQGTGA. V was clipped by 1 base and J by 9 bases, with 10 bases between them. This CDR3 spans 13 amino acids. The CDR3 sequence is CASSLIISGEQFF. DNA of the CDR3: TGTGCCAGCAGCTTAATAATTAGCGGTGAGCAGTTCTTC.

The chain links TRBV28 to TRBJ2-7; the match to TRBD1 covers 7 bases. J was trimmed by 2 bases and V by 3 bases; bases with no gene match: 10. From germline, CDR1 is MDHEN and CDR2 SYDVKM. This CDR3 spans 16 amino acids. CDR3 region: CASSFPSTGSAYEQYF. The CDR3 region has the DNA TGTGCCAGCAGTTTCCCGTCGACAGGGTCGGCCTACGAGCAGTACTTC.

The chain combines TRBV6-5 with TRBJ2-7, with 8 bases matching TRBD2. Germline CDR1 and CDR2: MNHEY and SVGAGI. V shed 6 bases, J shed 2 bases, and the junction held 6 bases outside the gene matches. The CDR3 is 14 residues long. The CDR3 DNA sequence: TGTGCCAGCAGGACCGGGACTAGGCCCTACGAGCAGTACTTC. This codes for CASRTGTRPYEQYF.

V gene TRBV15 combines with J gene TRBJ1-5; the D gene is possibly TRBD1 (6 bases). The V end was cut by 2 bases, the J end by 0 bases, with 11 bases between. CDR1 LNHNV and CDR2 YYDKDF come from the germline V gene (reference sequence). The CDR3 is made up of 16 amino acids. The CDR3 is CATSRSTGLSNQPQHF. The CDR3 DNA reads as TGTGCCACCAGCAGATCGACAGGCCTTAGCAATCAGCCCCAGCATTTT.

This clone was seen a few times. V and J are TRBV29-1 and TRBJ2-4, with 7 bases aligning to TRBD1. Germline V gene data show CDR1 as SQVTM and CDR2 as ANQGSEA. The CDR3 is made up of 11 amino acids. Here the CDR3 reads CGTRQGNIQYF. The CDR3 nucleotides read TGCGGCACCAGACAGGGAAACATTCAGTACTTC.

The rearrangement joins TRBV7-2 to TRBJ2-1, with D unclear. The CDR3 is 10 residues long. Germline V lookup: CDR1 SGHTA, CDR2 FQGNSA. V lost 3 bases, J lost 15 bases, and 9 bases lay in between. This CDR3 reads CASSLETLFF. The CDR3 DNA follows: TGTGCCAGCAGCTTGGAGACGTTGTTCTTC.

This sequence joins TRBV7-2 and TRBJ2-7, with no clear D. Per the germline V gene, CDR1 is SGHTA and CDR2 is FQGNSA. With 5 bases removed from V and 1 base from J, the gap between germline ends came to 12 bases. The CDR3 has 14 residues. The CDR3 reads CASSLERWSYEQYF. CDR3 sequence (DNA): TGTGCCAGCAGCCTCGAACGGTGGTCCTACGAGCAGTACTTC.

The chain combines TRBV5-4 with TRBJ2-2, with D perhaps TRBD1 (6 bases). CDR3 size: 16 residues. Trimming took 2 bases from V and 5 from J, leaving 16 bases between them. Germline loops: CDR1 SGHNT, CDR2 YYREEE (reference sequence). CDR3 amino acids: CASSLQPGQETGELFF. CDR3 nucleotides: TGTGCCAGCAGCTTACAACCGGGACAAGAGACCGGGGAGCTGTTTTTT.

The CDR3 nucleotides are TGTGCCAGCAGCCGGACTGCCGGGGGCAATGAGCAGTTCTTC. This gives the protein CASSRTAGGNEQFF. This sequence joins TRBV7-9 and TRBJ2-1; perhaps TRBD2 as D (6 bases). The CDR3 spans 14 residues. Germline V lookup: CDR1 SEHNR, CDR2 FQNEAQ (reference sequence). V shed 5 bases and J shed 6 bases, with 14 bases lying between them. Filled out from reference TRBV7-9 and TRBJ2-1, the complete variable domain reads DTGVSQNPRHKITKRGQNVTFRCDPISEHNRLYWYRQTLGQGPEFLTYFQNEAQLEKSRLLSDRFSAERPKGSFSTLEIQRTEQGDSAMYLCASSRTAGGNEQFFGPGTRLTVL.

This chain uses TRBV19 with TRBJ2-3; weak D call: TRBD2 (5 bases). Germline lookup yields CDR1 LNHDA and CDR2 SQIVND (reference sequence). V was pared by 3 bases and J by 5 bases, with 18 bases between. The CDR3 is 16 amino acids. CDR3 amino acids: CASSIRVGLFEDTQYF. CDR3 bases: TGTGCCAGTAGTATTAGGGTCGGACTTTTTGAAGATACGCAGTATTTT.

The chain recombines TRBV5-1 with TRBJ2-2, with 7 bases fitting TRBD1. V lost 4 bases and J lost 4; bases outside the gene matches: 13. The CDR3 length is 17 residues. CDR1 and CDR2 from the germline V gene are SGHRS and YFSETQ. The CDR3 DNA sequence: TGCGCCAGCAGCGAGTACACAGGGGATGTAGGCACCGGGGAGCTGTTTTTT. Translated, it gives CASSEYTGDVGTGELFF.

The count of this clone is one. V is TRBV6-5 and J is TRBJ1-2; no clear D gene. Trimming took 7 bases from V and 8 from J, leaving 17 bases between them. Germline CDR1 is MNHEY and CDR2 is SVGAGI. The CDR3 has 13 amino acids. The CDR3 loop is CASMSPGKRGYTF. CDR3 DNA: TGTGCCAGCATGAGTCCGGGGAAACGGGGCTACACCTTC.